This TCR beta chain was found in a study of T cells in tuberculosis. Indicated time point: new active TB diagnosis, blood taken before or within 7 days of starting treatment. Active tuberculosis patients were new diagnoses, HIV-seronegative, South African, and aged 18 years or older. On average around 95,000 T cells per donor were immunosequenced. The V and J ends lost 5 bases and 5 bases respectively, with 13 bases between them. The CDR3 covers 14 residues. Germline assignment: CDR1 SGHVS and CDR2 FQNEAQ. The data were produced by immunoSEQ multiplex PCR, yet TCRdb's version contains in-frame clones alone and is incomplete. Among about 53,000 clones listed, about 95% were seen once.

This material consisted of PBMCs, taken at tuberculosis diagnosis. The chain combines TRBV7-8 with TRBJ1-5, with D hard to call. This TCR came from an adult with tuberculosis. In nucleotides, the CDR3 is TGTGCCAGCAGCCTCCTTCCTAGAGATCAGCCCCAGCATTTT. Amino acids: CASSLLPRDQPQHF.